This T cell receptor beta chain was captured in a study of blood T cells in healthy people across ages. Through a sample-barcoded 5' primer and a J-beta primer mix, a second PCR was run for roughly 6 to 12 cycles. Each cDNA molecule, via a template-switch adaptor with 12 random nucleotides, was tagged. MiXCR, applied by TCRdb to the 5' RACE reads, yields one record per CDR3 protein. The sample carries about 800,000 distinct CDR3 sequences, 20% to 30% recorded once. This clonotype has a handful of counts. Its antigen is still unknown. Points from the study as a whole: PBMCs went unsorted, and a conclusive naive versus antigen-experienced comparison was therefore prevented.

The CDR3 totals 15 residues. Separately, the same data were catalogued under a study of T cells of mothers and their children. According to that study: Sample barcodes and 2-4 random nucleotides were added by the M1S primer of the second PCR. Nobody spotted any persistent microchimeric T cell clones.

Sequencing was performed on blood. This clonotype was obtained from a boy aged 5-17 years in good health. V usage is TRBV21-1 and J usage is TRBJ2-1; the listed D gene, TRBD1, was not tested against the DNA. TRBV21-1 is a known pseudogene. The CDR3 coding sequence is TGTGCCAGCAGCAAACGCCAGGGGGCTTACAATGAGCAGTCCTTC. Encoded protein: CASSKRQGAYNEQSF.